This TCR beta chain was documented in a study of T cell responses to AZD1222 COVID-19 vaccine. Findings and caveats of the study: Variant regions that are unmutated are reportedly the target of nearly half of spike-specific TCRs. Two AZD1222 doses significantly raised spike-specific TCR breadth and depth over controls.

CDR1 is MDHEN and CDR2 is SYDVKM in the germline V gene. V was cut by 3 bases and J by 1 base, with 9 bases left in between. This CDR3 contains 14 residues. With regard to this clone: Its matching antigen is unknown.

Measured with immunoSEQ multiplex PCR; TCRdb has only the in-frame clones, and not every one. The sample yields 40,000 to 45,000 clones, around 80% seen once. Sequences were derived from peripheral blood, sampled on day 0 of AZD1222 vaccination. This sequence was found in an adult in good health. The chain recombines TRBV28 with TRBJ1-1; D may be TRBD1 (6 bases). CDR3 protein: CASSFWDKNTEAFF. In DNA, the CDR3 is TGTGCCAGCAGTTTTTGGGACAAGAACACTGAAGCTTTCTTT.